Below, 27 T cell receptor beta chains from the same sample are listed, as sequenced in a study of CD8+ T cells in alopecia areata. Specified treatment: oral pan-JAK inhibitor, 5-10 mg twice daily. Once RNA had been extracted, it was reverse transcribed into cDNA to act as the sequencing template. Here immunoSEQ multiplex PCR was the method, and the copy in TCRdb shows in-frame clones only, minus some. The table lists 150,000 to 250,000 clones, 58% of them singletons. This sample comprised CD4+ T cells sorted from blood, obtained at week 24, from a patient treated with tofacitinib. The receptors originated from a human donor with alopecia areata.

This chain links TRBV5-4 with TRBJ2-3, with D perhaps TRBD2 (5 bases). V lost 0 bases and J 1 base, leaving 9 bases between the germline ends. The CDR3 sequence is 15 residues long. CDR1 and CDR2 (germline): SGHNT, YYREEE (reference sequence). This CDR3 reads CASSLGGRGTDTQYF. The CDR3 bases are TGTGCCAGCAGCTTGGGAGGGCGAGGCACAGATACGCAGTATTTT.

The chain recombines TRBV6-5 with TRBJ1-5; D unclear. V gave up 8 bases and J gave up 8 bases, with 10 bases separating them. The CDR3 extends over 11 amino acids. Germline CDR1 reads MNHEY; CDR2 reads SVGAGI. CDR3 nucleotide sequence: TGTGCCAGCGGGGAGTTGAAGCCCCAGCATTTT. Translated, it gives CASGELKPQHF.

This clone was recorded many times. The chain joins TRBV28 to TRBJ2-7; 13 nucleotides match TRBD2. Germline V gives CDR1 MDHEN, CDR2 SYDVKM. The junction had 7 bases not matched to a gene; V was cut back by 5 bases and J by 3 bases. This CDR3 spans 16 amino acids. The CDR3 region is CASSRTSGSTYYEQYF. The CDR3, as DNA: TGTGCCAGCAGTAGGACTAGCGGGAGTACCTACTACGAGCAGTACTTC.

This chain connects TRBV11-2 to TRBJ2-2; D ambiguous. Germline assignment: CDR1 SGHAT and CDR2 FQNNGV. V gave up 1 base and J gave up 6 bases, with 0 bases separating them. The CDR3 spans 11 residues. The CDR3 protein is CASSLAGELFF. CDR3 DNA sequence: TGTGCCAGCAGCTTAGCCGGGGAGCTGTTTTTT. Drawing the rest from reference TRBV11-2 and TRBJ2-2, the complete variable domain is EAGVAQSPRYKIIEKRQSVAFWCNPISGHATLYWYQQILGQGPKLLIQFQNNGVVDDSQLPKDRFSAERLKGVDSTLKIQPAKLEDSAVYLCASSLAGELFFGEGSRLTVL.

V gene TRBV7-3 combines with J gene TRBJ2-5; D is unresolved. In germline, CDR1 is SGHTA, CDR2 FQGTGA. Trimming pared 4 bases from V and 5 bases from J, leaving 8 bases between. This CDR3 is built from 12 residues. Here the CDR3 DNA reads TGTGCCAGCAGCTGGCCCGGGGAGACCCAGTACTTC. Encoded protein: CASSWPGETQYF.

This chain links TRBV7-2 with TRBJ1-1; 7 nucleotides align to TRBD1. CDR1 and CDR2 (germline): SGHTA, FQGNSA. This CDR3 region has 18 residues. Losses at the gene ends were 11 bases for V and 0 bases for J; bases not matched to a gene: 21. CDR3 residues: CAYQLPGTALPVNTEAFF. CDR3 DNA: TGTGCCTACCAACTTCCCGGGACAGCTCTCCCCGTGAACACTGAAGCTTTCTTT.

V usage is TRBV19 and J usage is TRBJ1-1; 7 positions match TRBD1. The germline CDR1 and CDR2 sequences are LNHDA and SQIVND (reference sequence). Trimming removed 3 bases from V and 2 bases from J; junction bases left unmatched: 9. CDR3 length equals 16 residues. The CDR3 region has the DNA TGTGCCAGTAGTATTATTGCCGGGACAGCTAACACTGAAGCTTTCTTT. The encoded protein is CASSIIAGTANTEAFF.

DNA of the CDR3: TGTGCCAGCAGCCCTGCAGCCCAAGGGGACTATGGCTACACCTTC. Translated: CASSPAAQGDYGYTF. The chain carries TRBV7-2 and TRBJ1-2; D is possibly TRBD1 (5 bases). CDR1 and CDR2 from the germline V gene are SGHTA and FQGNSA. This CDR3 contains 15 residues. Trimming left V 5 bases short and J 3 bases short, with 16 bases between.

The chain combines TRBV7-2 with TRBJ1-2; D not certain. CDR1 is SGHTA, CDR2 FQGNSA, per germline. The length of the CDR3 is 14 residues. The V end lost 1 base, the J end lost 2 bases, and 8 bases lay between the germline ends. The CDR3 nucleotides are TGTGCCAGCAGCTTAGATGTGGCCAACTATGGCTACACCTTC. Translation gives CASSLDVANYGYTF. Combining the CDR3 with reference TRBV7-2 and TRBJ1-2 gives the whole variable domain GAGVSQSPSNKVTEKGKDVELRCDPISGHTALYWYRQSLGQGLEFLIYFQGNSAPDKSGLPSDRFSAERTGGSVSTLTIQRTQQEDSAVYLCASSLDVANYGYTFGSGTRLTVV.

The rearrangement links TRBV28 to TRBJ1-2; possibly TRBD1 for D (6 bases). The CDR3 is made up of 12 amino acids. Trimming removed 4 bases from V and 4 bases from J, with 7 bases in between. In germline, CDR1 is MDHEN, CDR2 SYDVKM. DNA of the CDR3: TGTGCCAGCAGTTCAGGGGCCTATGGCTACACCTTC. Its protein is CASSSGAYGYTF.

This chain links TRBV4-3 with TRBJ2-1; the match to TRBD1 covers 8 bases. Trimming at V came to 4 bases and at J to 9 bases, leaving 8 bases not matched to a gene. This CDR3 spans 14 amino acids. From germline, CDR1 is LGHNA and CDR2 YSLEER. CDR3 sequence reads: CASSPTGGDGEQFF. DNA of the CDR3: TGCGCCAGCAGCCCAACAGGGGGAGATGGTGAGCAGTTCTTC.

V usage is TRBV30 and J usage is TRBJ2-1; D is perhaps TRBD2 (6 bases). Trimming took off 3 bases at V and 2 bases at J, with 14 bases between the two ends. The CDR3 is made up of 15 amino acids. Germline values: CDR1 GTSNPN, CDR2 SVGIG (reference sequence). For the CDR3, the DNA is TGTGCCTGGAGCCGACTAGACTCCCCCTACAATGAGCAGTTCTTC. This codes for CAWSRLDSPYNEQFF.

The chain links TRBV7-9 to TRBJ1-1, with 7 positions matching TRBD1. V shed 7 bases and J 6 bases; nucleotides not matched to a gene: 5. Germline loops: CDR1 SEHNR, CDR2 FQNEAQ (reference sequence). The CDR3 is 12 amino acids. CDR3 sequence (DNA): TGTGCCAGCAACCCAGGGGGTCCTGAAGCTTTCTTT. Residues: CASNPGGPEAFF. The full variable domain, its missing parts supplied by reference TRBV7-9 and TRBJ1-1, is DTGVSQNPRHKITKRGQNVTFRCDPISEHNRLYWYRQTLGQGPEFLTYFQNEAQLEKSRLLSDRFSAERPKGSFSTLEIQRTEQGDSAMYLCASNPGGPEAFFGQGTRLTVV.

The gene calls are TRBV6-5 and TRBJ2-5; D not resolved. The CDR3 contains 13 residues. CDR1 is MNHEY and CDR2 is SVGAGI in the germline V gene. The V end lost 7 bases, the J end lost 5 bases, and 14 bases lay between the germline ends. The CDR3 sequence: CASIRIAGETQYF. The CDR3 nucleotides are TGTGCCAGCATTCGGATCGCTGGGGAGACCCAGTACTTC.

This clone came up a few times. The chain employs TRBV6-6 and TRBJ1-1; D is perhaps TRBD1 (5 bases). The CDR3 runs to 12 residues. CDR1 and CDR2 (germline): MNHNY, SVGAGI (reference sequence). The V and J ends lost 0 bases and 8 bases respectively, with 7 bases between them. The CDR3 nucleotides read TGTGCCAGCAGTTACTCGGGGGTGGAAGCTTTCTTT. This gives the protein CASSYSGVEAFF.

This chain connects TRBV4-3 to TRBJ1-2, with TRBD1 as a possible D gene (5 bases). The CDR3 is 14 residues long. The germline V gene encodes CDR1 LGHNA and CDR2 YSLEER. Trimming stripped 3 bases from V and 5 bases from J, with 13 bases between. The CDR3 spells CASSQPGRGYGYTF. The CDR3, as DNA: TGCGCCAGCAGCCAGCCGGGAAGGGGTTATGGCTACACCTTC.

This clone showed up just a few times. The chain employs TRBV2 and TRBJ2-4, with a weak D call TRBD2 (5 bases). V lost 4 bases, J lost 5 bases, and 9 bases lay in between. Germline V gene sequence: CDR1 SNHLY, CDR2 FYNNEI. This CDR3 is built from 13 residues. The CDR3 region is CASSGAGQNIQYF. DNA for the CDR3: TGTGCCAGCAGTGGGGCGGGCCAAAACATTCAGTACTTC.

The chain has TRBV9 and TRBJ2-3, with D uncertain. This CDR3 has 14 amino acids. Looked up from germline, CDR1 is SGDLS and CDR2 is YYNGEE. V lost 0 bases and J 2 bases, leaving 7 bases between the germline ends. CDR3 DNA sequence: TGTGCCAGCAGCGTAGTGTCCGTCACAGATACGCAGTATTTT. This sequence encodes CASSVVSVTDTQYF.

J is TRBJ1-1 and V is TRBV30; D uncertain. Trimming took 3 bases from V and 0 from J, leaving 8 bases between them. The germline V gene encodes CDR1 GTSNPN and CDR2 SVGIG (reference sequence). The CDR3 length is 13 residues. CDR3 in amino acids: CAWRTDLNTEAFF. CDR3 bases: TGTGCCTGGAGAACCGACCTGAACACTGAAGCTTTCTTT.

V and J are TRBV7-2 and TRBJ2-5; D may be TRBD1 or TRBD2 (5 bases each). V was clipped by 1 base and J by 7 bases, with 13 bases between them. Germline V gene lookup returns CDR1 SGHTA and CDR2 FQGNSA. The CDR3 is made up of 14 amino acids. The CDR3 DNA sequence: TGTGCCAGCAGCTTAGATCAGGGACGCGCGACCCAGTACTTC. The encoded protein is CASSLDQGRATQYF.

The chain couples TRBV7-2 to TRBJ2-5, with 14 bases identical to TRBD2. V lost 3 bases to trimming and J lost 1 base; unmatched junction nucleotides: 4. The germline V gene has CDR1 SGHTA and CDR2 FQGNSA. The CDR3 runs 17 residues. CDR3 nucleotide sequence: TGTGCCAGCAGCTTGGGGACTAGCGGGAGCGGCCAAGAGACCCAGTACTTC. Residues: CASSLGTSGSGQETQYF.

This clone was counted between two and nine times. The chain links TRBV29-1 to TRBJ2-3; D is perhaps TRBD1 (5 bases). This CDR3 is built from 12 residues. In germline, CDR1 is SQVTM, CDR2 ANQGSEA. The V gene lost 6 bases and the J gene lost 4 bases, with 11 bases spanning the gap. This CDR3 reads CSVQDRPDTQYF. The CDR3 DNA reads TGCAGCGTACAGGACCGGCCAGATACGCAGTATTTT.

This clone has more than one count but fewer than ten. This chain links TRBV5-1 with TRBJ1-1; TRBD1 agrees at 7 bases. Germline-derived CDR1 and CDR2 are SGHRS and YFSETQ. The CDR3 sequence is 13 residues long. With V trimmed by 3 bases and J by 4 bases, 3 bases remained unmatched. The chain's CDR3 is CASSSQGGTEAFF. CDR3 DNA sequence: TGCGCCAGCAGCTCGCAGGGGGGCACTGAAGCTTTCTTT. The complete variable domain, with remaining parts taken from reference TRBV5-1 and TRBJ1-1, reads KAGVTQTPRYLIKTRGQQVTLSCSPISGHRSVSWYQQTPGQGLQFLFEYFSETQRNKGNFPGRFSGRQFSNSRSEMNVSTLELGDSALYLCASSSQGGTEAFFGQGTRLTVV.

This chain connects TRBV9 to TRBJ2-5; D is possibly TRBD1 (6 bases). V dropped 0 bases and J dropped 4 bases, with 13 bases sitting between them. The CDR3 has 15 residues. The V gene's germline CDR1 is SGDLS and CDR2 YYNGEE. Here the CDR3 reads CASSVAGGLRETQYF. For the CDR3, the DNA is TGTGCCAGCAGCGTAGCTGGGGGCCTACGAGAGACCCAGTACTTC.

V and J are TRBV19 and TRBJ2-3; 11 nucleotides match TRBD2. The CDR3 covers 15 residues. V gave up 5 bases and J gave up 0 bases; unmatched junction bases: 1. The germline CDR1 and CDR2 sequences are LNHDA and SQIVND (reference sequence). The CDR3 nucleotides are TGTGCCAGTAGTCGGACTAGCGGGAGCACAGATACGCAGTATTTT. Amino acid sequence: CASSRTSGSTDTQYF.

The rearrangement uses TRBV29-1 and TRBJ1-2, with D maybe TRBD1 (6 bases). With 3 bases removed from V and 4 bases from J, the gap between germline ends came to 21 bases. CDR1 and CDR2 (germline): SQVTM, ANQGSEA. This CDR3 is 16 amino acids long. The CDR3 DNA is TGCAGCGTTGACGCGCGGGAAACAGGGTGGGTCTATGGCTACACCTTC. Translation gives CSVDARETGWVYGYTF.

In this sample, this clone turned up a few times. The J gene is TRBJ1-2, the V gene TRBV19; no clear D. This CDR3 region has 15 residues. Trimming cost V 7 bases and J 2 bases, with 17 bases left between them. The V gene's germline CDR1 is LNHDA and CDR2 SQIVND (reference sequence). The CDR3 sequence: CASKMEGTINYGYTF. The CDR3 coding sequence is TGTGCCAGTAAGATGGAGGGAACCATCAACTATGGCTACACCTTC.